This T cell receptor beta chain was identified during a study of blood T cell repertoires in COVID-19. Turning to the study itself: Samples taken during acute and convalescent COVID-19 were collected in the United States, Italy and Spain. The cDNA or gDNA used as material had been derived from T cells, B-cell-depleted T cells, or PBMCs.

In the original analysis: Scientists estimated how many nucleated cells there were by amplifying reference gene primers. Profiled with immunoSEQ multiplex PCR; TCRdb holds only in-frame clones, not every one. That table supplies the V and J calls and clone size; D and trimming were determined from the DNA. The sample shows about 140,000 clones, roughly 80% of them seen only once. The CDR3 contains 14 residues. CDR1 is SNHLY and CDR2 is FYNNEI in the germline V gene. J lost 8 bases, V lost 3 bases, and 6 bases had no gene match. The source of this sequence is an elderly woman in a cohort sampled during active or convalescent COVID-19. The sample was peripheral blood. The gene calls are TRBV2 and TRBJ1-2; 10 bases line up with TRBD1. The chain's CDR3 is CASSDGTGDAGYTF. The CDR3 bases are TGTGCCAGCAGTGATGGGACAGGGGATGCCGGCTACACCTTC. The variable domain in full, with the rest retrieved from reference TRBV2 and TRBJ1-2, is EPEVTQTPSHQVTQMGQEVILRCVPISNHLYFYWYRQILGQKVEFLVSFYNNEISEKSEIFDDQFSVERPDGSNFTLKIRSTKLEDSAMYFCASSDGTGDAGYTFGSGTRLTVV.